This T cell receptor beta chain was profiled in a study of T cell responses to AZD1222 COVID-19 vaccine (dated by TCRdb to the early 2020s). Background on the whole study: TCR sequencing covered about 230 trial participants: roughly 200 given two doses of AZD1222 and 26 given two doses of MenACWY control vaccine. Trial participants were enrolled by age into 18-55, 56-69 and 70-plus year subgroups, with roughly 160, 29 and 62 TCR-sequenced participants respectively. Summary of the overall study and its limitations: Reportedly, close to half of the unique spike-specific TCRs recognized epitopes lying outside the regions that are mutated in the B.1.351 and B.1.1.7 variants. The vaccine-associated CD4 TCRs covered the entire spike protein, and the dominant responses fell in regions 160-218 and 743-854. A significant rise in spike-specific TCR breadth and depth was observed after two AZD1222 doses relative to day 0 and relative to MenACWY recipients. Conclusions about previously exposed vaccinees are limited, since just a handful of AZD1222 recipients were seropositive for SARS-CoV-2 at baseline. Because no day 14 peak-response samples were available, repertoires were characterized only after the peak T cell response. In the small 56-69-year group, the increase in depth fell short of significance, most likely because of low power. Participants were mostly white British and included more females than males, and it was suggested by the authors that clonal diversity may have been underestimated.

As regards this clone: The antigen this receptor binds is unknown. No clone much larger than this one lies a single base away; base qualities are absent.

The CDR3 regions of human TCRbeta chains were analyzed by immunosequencing. Per the source publication's procedure: Repertoire TCRs were checked for matches against a reference library of SARS-CoV-2-specific TCRs that had been generated using the MIRA antigen-specificity platform. Breadth meant the fraction of unique TCRs that were SARS-CoV-2-associated, whereas depth meant the fraction of total T cells that were SARS-CoV-2-associated. Each spike-specific TCR was assigned to its reactive spike region and to a CD4 or CD8 class using the MIRA data. Log10-transformed breadth and depth values were compared by one-way ANOVA with Sidak's multiple comparisons tests. TCRdb obtained this table from immuneACCESS and retained in-frame rearrangements with V and J assigned. These tables miss some clones; where compared with another copy, unresolved V genes account for less than half of the shortfall, and the remainder is unexplained. That table gives V, J and clone size, and the DNA gave D and trimming. The sample includes approximately 100,000 clones, with 80% to 90% observed a single time. Roughly 10% of the sample rests with the top ten.

Per the publication, the time point label means: about 28 days (+/-7) after the second vaccine dose. AZD1222 recipients whose second dose came at about 4 weeks and those whose second dose came at about 12 weeks were combined into one group, since spike-specific TCR depth and breadth did not differ between the two schedules. Samples from vaccinated people were obtained from the UK trials COV001 and COV002, which included a single-blind randomized controlled phase 2/3 trial of AZD1222 (ChAdOx1 nCoV-19) in healthy adults. For TCRbeta chain sequencing, PBMC samples were collected from trial participants at day 0 and at day 28 after the second dose. As encoded in the germline V gene (reference sequence), CDR1 is SEHNR while CDR2 is FQNEAQ. V and J are truncated by 2 bases and 6 bases respectively, leaving an intervening sequence of 8 bases. There are 13 amino acids in the CDR3, from cysteine to phenylalanine inclusive. The only DNA kept is the CDR3, 39 bases in frame from the first base.

The chain couples TRBV7-9 to TRBJ1-5; the D segment could be TRBD1, given 5 matching bases. Sequencing was performed on peripheral blood, taken 28 days after the second AZD1222 dose. The clonotype comes from an adult who received the AZD1222 COVID-19 vaccine. CDR3 region: CASSLYGGQPQHF. Here is the DNA: TGTGCCAGCAGCTTATACGGGGGTCAGCCCCAGCATTTT.